This TCR beta chain was sequenced for a study of CD8+CD57+ T cells in acquired aplastic anemia. Study as a whole: The sorted CD4+ and CD8+ cells yielded an average approximately 3 ug of DNA. Findings of the study overall: CD8+ Simpson's diversity in patients was not significantly different from that in controls. Patients and controls shared some 29 CD8+ CDR3 sequences, which appeared highly expressed in patients and within their immunodominant clones.

Profiling that covered TCR beta VDJ and CDR3 relied on genomic DNA as its template. One entry per CDR3 protein, called by TCRdb with MiXCR from the reads. The data show 250,000 to 300,000 distinct CDR3 sequences, with around 60% seen just once and 6.5% to 10% held by the top ten. J was trimmed by 5 bases and V by 1 base; bases with no gene match: 6. The germline V gene encodes CDR1 SNHLY and CDR2 FYNNEI. The CDR3 contains 15 residues. A remark on this clonotype: What it binds is not known.

The chain employs TRBV2 and TRBJ2-5; 8 bases align to TRBD2. Sequencing was done on a sample of sorted CD4+, CD8+, or CD8+CD57+ T cells (not recorded which) from PBMCs. The sequence came from a human donor with severe aplastic anemia or a healthy control (not recorded which). In nucleotides, the CDR3 is TGTGCCAGCAGTGAAGACGGACTAGCCGGGGAGACCCAGTACTTC. Translated, it gives CASSEDGLAGETQYF.